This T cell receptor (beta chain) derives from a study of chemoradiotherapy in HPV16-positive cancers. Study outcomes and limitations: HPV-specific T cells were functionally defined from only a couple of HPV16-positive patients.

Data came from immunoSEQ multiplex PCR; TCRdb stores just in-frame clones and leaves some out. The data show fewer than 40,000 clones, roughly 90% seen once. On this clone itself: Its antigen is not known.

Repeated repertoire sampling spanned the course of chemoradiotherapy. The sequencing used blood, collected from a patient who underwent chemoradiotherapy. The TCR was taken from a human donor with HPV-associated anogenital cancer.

CDR3 DNA sequence: TGTGCCAGTACCACCTATGGCGGGGGGGCCGTTCTTATGGAGCAGTACTTC. Its protein is CASTTYGGGAVLMEQYF. The chain combines TRBV19 with TRBJ2-7, with 9 bases aligning to TRBD2. Trimming removed 7 bases from V and 7 bases from J; junction bases left unmatched: 20. Per germline, CDR1 LNHDA and CDR2 SQIVND (reference sequence). The CDR3 runs 17 residues.